This T cell receptor beta chain originates from a study of cytomegalovirus exposure and HLA in healthy donors. Researchers ran the PCR with 60 Vbeta and 13 Jbeta primers. Data came from immunoSEQ multiplex PCR; TCRdb stores just in-frame clones and leaves some out. Of 100,000 to 150,000 clones detected, approximately 84% appear once; the ten largest clones hold approximately 1.5%. The CDR3 has 14 residues. CDR1 is MNHNS and CDR2 is SASEGT in the germline V gene. Trimming cost V 1 base and J 5 bases, with 9 bases left between them. The specimen was PBMCs. This rearrangement joins TRBV6-1 to TRBJ1-5; possibly TRBD1 for D (5 bases). The clonotype originates from a woman under 30 in good health and CMV-seronegative. The CDR3 DNA is TGTGCCAGCAGTGAAGTGGGCAGGGATCAGCCCCAGCATTTT. Translated: CASSEVGRDQPQHF.